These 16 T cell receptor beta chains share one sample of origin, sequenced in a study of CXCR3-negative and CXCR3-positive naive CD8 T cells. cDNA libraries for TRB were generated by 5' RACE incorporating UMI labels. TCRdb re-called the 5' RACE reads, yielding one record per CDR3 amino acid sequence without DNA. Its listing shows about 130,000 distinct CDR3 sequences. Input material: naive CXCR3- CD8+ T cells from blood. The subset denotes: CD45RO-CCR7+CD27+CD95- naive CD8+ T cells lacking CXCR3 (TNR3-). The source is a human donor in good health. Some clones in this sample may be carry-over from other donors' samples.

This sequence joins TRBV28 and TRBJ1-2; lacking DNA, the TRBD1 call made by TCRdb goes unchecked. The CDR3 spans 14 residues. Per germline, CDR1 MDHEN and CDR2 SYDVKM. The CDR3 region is CASSWPGGRYGYTF.

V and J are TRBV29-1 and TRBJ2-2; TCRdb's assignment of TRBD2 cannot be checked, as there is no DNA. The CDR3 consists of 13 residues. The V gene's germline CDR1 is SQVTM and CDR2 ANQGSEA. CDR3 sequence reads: CSASGPNTGELFF.

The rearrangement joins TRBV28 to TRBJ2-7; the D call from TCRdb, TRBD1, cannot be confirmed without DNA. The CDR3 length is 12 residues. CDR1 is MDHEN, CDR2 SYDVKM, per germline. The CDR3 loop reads CASRPQGHEQYF.

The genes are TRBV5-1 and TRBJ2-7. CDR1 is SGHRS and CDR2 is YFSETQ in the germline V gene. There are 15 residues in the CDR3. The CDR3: CASSLDIGASYEQYF.

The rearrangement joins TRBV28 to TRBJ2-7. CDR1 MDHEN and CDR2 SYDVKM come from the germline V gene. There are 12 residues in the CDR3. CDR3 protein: CASSPDTYEQYF.

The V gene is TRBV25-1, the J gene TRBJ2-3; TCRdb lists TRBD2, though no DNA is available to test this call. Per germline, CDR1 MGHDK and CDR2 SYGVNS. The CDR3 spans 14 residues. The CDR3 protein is CASDTSGSTDTQYF. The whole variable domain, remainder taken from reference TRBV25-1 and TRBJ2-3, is EADIYQTPRYLVIGTGKKITLECSQTMGHDKMYWYQQDPGMELHLIHYSYGVNSTEKGDLSSESTVSRIRTEHFPLTLESARPSHTSQYLCASDTSGSTDTQYFGPGTRLTVL.

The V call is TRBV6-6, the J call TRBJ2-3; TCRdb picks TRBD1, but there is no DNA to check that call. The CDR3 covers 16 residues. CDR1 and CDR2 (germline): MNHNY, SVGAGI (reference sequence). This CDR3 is CASFPIQGTSTDTQYF.

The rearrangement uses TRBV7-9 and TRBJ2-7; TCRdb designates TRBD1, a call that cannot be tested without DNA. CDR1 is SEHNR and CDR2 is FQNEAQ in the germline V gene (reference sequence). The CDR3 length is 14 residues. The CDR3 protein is CASSGGSGTYEQYF.

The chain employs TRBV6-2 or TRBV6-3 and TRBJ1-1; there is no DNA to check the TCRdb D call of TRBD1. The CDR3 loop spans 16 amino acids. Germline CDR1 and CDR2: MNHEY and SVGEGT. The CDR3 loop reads CASQGGSYDTNTEAFF.

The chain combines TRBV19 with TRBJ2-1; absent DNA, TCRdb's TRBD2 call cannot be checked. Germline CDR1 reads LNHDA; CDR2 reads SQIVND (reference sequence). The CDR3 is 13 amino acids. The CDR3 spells CASSVGLDNEQFF.

CDR3 sequence reads: CASRDVDTIYF. The chain recombines TRBV7-9 with TRBJ1-3. The CDR3 contains 11 residues. CDR1 and CDR2 from the germline V gene are SEHNR and FQNEAQ (reference sequence).

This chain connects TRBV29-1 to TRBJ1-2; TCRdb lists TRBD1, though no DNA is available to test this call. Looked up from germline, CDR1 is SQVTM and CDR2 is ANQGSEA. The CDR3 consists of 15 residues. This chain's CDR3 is CSVEITGTGNYGYTF.

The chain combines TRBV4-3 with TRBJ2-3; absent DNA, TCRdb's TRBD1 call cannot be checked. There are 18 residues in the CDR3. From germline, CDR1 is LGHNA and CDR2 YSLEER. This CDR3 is CASSQDASPGGWTDTQYF.

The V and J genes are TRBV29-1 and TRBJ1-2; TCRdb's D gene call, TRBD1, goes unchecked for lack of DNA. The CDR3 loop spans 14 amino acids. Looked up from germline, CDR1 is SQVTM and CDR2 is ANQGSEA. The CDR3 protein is CSVGGGLLFYGYTF.

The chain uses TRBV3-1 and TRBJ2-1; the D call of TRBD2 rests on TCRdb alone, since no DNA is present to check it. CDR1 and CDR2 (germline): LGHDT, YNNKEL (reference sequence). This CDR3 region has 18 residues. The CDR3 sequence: CASSQAPLGLAVFNEQFF.

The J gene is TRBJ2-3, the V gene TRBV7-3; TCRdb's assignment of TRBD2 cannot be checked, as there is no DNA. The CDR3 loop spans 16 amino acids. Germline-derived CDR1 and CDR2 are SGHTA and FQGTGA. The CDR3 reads CASSFTSGGSTDTQYF.